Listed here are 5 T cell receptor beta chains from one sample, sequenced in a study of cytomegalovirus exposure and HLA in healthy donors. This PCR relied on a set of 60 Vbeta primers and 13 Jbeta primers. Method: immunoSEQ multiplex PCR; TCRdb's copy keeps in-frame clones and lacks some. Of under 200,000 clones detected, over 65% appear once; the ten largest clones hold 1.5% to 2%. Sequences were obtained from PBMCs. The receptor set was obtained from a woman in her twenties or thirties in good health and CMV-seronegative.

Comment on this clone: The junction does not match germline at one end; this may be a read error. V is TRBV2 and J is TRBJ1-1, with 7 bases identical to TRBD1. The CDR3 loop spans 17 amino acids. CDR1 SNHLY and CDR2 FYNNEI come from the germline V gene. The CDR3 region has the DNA TGTGCCAGCAGTGAAGCAGCGAGGGGGCAGGGGGGCACTGAAGCTTCCTTT. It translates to CASSEAARGQGGTEASF.

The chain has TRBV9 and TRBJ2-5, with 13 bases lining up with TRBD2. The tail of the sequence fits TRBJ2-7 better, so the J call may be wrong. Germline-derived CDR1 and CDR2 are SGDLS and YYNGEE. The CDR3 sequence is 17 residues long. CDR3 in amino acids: CASSLGTSGAGGYEQYF. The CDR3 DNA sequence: TGTGCCAGCAGCCTCGGGACTAGCGGGGCGGGGGGCTACGAGCAGTACTTC.

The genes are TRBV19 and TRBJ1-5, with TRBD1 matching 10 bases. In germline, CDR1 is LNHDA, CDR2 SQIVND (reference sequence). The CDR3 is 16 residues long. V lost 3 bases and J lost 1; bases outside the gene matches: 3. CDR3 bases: TGTGCCAGTAGTATCGGACAGGGGGTAAGCAATCAGCCCCAGCATTTT. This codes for CASSIGQGVSNQPQHF.

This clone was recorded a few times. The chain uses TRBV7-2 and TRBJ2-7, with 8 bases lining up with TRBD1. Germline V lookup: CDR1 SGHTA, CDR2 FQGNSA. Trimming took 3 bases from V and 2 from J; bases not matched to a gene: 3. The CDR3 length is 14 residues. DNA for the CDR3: TGTGCCAGCAGCTTCGGGACAGGAACCTACGAGCAGTACTTC. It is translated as CASSFGTGTYEQYF.

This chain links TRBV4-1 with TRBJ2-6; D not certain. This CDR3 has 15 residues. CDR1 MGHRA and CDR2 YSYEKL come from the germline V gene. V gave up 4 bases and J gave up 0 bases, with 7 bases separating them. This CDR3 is CASSLVASGANVLTF. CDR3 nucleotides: TGCGCCAGCAGCCTAGTCGCCTCTGGGGCCAACGTCCTGACTTTC.